These 26 T cell receptor beta chains share one sample of origin, sequenced in a study of radiotherapy plus CTLA-4 blockade in lung cancer. Profiled with immunoSEQ multiplex PCR; TCRdb holds only in-frame clones, not every one. The sample lists some 30,000 clones; roughly 83% were seen once. The specimen was peripheral blood, collected from a patient treated with radiotherapy plus ipilimumab. The source is a human donor with non-small cell lung cancer that progressed on radiotherapy plus ipilimumab.

The CDR3 nucleotides are TGTGCCAGCAGCCAAGACAGGACACAAAGATATGGCTACACCTTC. This translates into CASSQDRTQRYGYTF. The chain recombines TRBV14 with TRBJ1-2; D is perhaps TRBD1 (5 bases). Trimming stripped 0 bases from V and 5 bases from J, with 13 bases between. The CDR3 is 15 residues long. Germline V gene data show CDR1 as SGHDN and CDR2 as FVKESK.

The chain combines TRBV10-3 with TRBJ2-7; the match to TRBD1 covers 9 bases. The CDR3 is made up of 19 amino acids. CDR1 is ENHRY, CDR2 SYGVKD, per germline. The ends lost 0 bases at V and 0 bases at J; junction bases unmatched: 12. The CDR3 sequence is CAISESTPRDRASSYEQYF. The CDR3 DNA is TGTGCCATCAGTGAGTCTACGCCGCGGGACAGGGCAAGCTCCTACGAGCAGTACTTC.

This clone was seen a handful of times. V usage is TRBV28 and J usage is TRBJ1-1; D uncertain. V lost 6 bases and J 1 base, leaving 15 bases between the germline ends. Germline assignment: CDR1 MDHEN and CDR2 SYDVKM. The CDR3 is made up of 15 amino acids. CDR3 in DNA: TGTGCCAGCAGCTGGACCTCGTCGGCGAACACTGAAGCTTTCTTT. Its translation is CASSWTSSANTEAFF.

In this sample, this clone turned up a few times. The chain carries TRBV7-6 and TRBJ1-1; D is possibly TRBD1 (6 bases). The CDR3 contains 14 residues. Germline assignment: CDR1 SGHVS and CDR2 FNYEAQ. Between the trimmed V and J ends, which lost 5 bases and 7 bases, there was a span of 17 bases. CDR3 sequence (DNA): TGTGCCAGCAGCCCCTATAGGACAGAGATTGAAGCTTTCTTT. This translates into CASSPYRTEIEAFF.

The chain employs TRBV4-1 and TRBJ2-3; 8 positions match TRBD1. V trimming: 6 bases; J trimming: 5 bases; junction bases outside the gene matches: 7. This CDR3 has 14 amino acids. CDR1 MGHRA and CDR2 YSYEKL come from the germline V gene. The CDR3 DNA reads as TGCGCCAGCAGTCCGGACAGGGTCATAGATACGCAGTATTTT. Translating it yields CASSPDRVIDTQYF.

The V call is TRBV30, the J call TRBJ1-5, with D hard to call. Germline V gives CDR1 GTSNPN, CDR2 SVGIG (reference sequence). There are 12 residues in the CDR3. Trimming left V 0 bases short and J 7 bases short, with 7 bases between. CDR3 nucleotides: TGTGCCTGGAGTGTACCCGGGCAGCCCCAGCATTTT. Amino acids: CAWSVPGQPQHF. The full variable domain, with the rest looked up from reference TRBV30 and TRBJ1-5, is SQTIHQWPATLVQPVGSPLSLECTVEGTSNPNLYWYRQAAGRGLQLLFYSVGIGQISSEVPQNLSASRPQDRQFILSSKKLLLSDSGFYLCAWSVPGQPQHFGDGTRLSIL.

V and J are TRBV5-1 and TRBJ2-3, with 8 bases aligning to TRBD1. The V segment lost 4 bases and the J segment 6 bases; nucleotides outside the gene matches: 4. The CDR3 runs 13 residues. In germline, CDR1 is SGHRS, CDR2 YFSETQ. Here the CDR3 reads CASSADRVDTQYF. The CDR3 DNA is TGCGCCAGCAGCGCGGACAGGGTTGATACGCAGTATTTT. The complete variable domain, with remaining parts taken from reference TRBV5-1 and TRBJ2-3, reads KAGVTQTPRYLIKTRGQQVTLSCSPISGHRSVSWYQQTPGQGLQFLFEYFSETQRNKGNFPGRFSGRQFSNSRSEMNVSTLELGDSALYLCASSADRVDTQYFGPGTRLTVL.

This clone was picked up a small number of times. The chain has TRBV7-2 and TRBJ1-3; D is unclear. CDR3 length: 15 amino acids. Germline-derived CDR1 and CDR2 are SGHTA and FQGNSA. V lost 5 bases, J lost 4 bases, and 15 bases lay in between. The CDR3 DNA sequence: TGTGCCAGCAGCCCAACAACAGCCGGGGGAAACACCATATATTTT. Protein product: CASSPTTAGGNTIYF.

V and J are TRBV5-6 and TRBJ2-7, with D uncertain. Trimming left V 0 bases short and J 2 bases short, with 15 bases between. Germline values: CDR1 SGHDT, CDR2 YYEEEE. The length of the CDR3 is 16 residues. The CDR3 DNA follows: TGTGCCAGCAGCTTGGAGGGCGGTTTAATCGCCTACGAGCAGTACTTC. It yields the protein CASSLEGGLIAYEQYF.

The V call is TRBV4-1, the J call TRBJ2-1; TRBD1 matches 10 bases. V lost 1 base, J lost 2 bases, and 8 bases stayed unmatched. The CDR3 contains 18 residues. CDR1 is MGHRA and CDR2 is YSYEKL in the germline V gene. CDR3 protein: CASSQVPTGTGAYNEQFF. The CDR3 coding sequence is TGCGCCAGCAGCCAAGTCCCTACCGGGACAGGGGCCTACAATGAGCAGTTCTTC.

The chain recombines TRBV5-1 with TRBJ2-3, with 8 nucleotides matching TRBD2. CDR3 length: 15 residues. Trimming at V came to 4 bases and at J to 4 bases, leaving 8 bases not matched to a gene. The germline V gene encodes CDR1 SGHRS and CDR2 YFSETQ. The CDR3 reads CASSLSGSYSDTQYF. The CDR3 coding sequence is TGCGCCAGCAGCCTGAGCGGGAGCTATTCAGATACGCAGTATTTT.

This chain connects TRBV5-6 to TRBJ2-2, with D possibly matching TRBD1 (6 bases). CDR3 size: 15 residues. V lost 2 bases to trimming and J lost 1 base, with 9 bases between them. The germline V gene encodes CDR1 SGHDT and CDR2 YYEEEE. The CDR3 here is CASSFGQLNTGELFF. The CDR3, as DNA: TGTGCCAGCAGCTTCGGACAGTTGAACACCGGGGAGCTGTTTTTT.

The CDR3, as DNA: TGTGCCAGCAGCTTTGCGGGACAGGGGGCTGGAAACATTCAGTACTTC. It is translated as CASSFAGQGAGNIQYF. The chain combines TRBV5-8 with TRBJ2-4; 12 bases map to TRBD1. Germline CDR1 is SGHTS and CDR2 is YDEGEE. CDR3 length equals 16 residues. The trim removed 2 bases at V and 6 bases at J, leaving 6 bases unmatched.

The CDR3 nucleotides are TGTGCCACCAGCAGAGAGGACAGGGTGGGAGAGACCCAGTACTTC. Translation gives CATSREDRVGETQYF. The rearrangement uses TRBV15 and TRBJ2-5; 8 bases agree with TRBD1. The CDR3 covers 15 residues. Germline CDR1 LNHNV, CDR2 YYDKDF (reference sequence). J lost 4 bases, V lost 0 bases, and 4 bases had no gene match.

This sequence joins TRBV9 and TRBJ1-2; D possibly corresponds to TRBD1 (5 bases). The V and J ends lost 0 bases and 2 bases respectively, with 11 bases between them. Germline V gives CDR1 SGDLS, CDR2 YYNGEE. CDR3 length: 15 amino acids. For the CDR3, the DNA is TGTGCCAGCAGCGTAGGGCAGGGAGACAACTATGGCTACACCTTC. Translated: CASSVGQGDNYGYTF.

The chain carries TRBV4-2 and TRBJ2-7; D is possibly TRBD1 or TRBD2 (5 bases each). With 1 base removed from V and 5 bases from J, the gap between germline ends came to 18 bases. This CDR3 spans 16 amino acids. CDR1 is LGHNA, CDR2 YNFKEQ, per germline. The CDR3, as DNA: TGTGCCAGCAGCCAAGCCCCGGGACGGCTTCGGGACGAGCAGTACTTC. Its protein is CASSQAPGRLRDEQYF.

This chain uses TRBV7-3 with TRBJ2-1; D uncertain. This CDR3 spans 13 amino acids. V was shortened by 1 base and J by 5 bases, with 6 bases between the two germline ends. The germline CDR1 and CDR2 sequences are SGHTA and FQGTGA. In DNA form, the CDR3 reads TGTGCCAGCAGCTTAAGTCCGAACAATGAGCAGTTCTTC. Amino acids: CASSLSPNNEQFF.

The chain uses TRBV4-2 and TRBJ1-6; maybe TRBD1 (6 bases). Germline assignment: CDR1 LGHNA and CDR2 YNFKEQ. The CDR3 sequence is 15 residues long. The ends were cut back, 0 bases at V and 6 bases at J, with 9 bases in the middle. The CDR3 region is CASSQDRGFNSPLHF. CDR3 DNA sequence: TGTGCCAGCAGCCAAGACAGGGGCTTTAATTCACCCCTCCACTTT.

V usage is TRBV19 and J usage is TRBJ1-1; D not certain. This CDR3 comprises 14 residues. The V end was cut by 3 bases, the J end by 1 base, with 9 bases between. The germline V gene encodes CDR1 LNHDA and CDR2 SQIVND (reference sequence). The CDR3 bases are TGTGCCAGTAGTATTAGGGCCGCGAACACTGAAGCTTTCTTT. Encoded protein: CASSIRAANTEAFF.

The chain employs TRBV13 and TRBJ2-3; no definite D call. The V end lost 5 bases, the J end lost 1 base, and 10 bases lay between the germline ends. Looked up from germline, CDR1 is PRHDT and CDR2 is FYEKMQ (reference sequence). CDR3 length equals 14 residues. Here the CDR3 reads CASSPPGRTDTQYF. The CDR3 nucleotides read TGTGCCAGCAGCCCACCGGGCCGCACAGATACGCAGTATTTT.

The J gene is TRBJ2-2, the V gene TRBV6-9; D not certain. Trimming stripped 4 bases from V and 4 bases from J, with 13 bases between. Looked up from germline, CDR1 is MNHGY and CDR2 is SVAAGI. CDR3 length: 15 amino acids. The CDR3 loop is CASSLHSLITGELFF. CDR3 nucleotide sequence: TGTGCCAGCAGTTTACACAGTTTAATCACCGGGGAGCTGTTTTTT.

V and J are TRBV6-5 and TRBJ1-1; D possibly corresponds to TRBD1 (6 bases). The V gene's germline CDR1 is MNHEY and CDR2 SVGAGI. Trimming took 6 bases from V and 0 from J, leaving 11 bases between them. The CDR3 has 14 residues. The CDR3 region is CASRIRDMNTEAFF. CDR3 DNA: TGTGCCAGCAGGATCAGGGACATGAACACTGAAGCTTTCTTT.

This clone was seen a few times. This sequence joins TRBV28 and TRBJ1-5; D uncertain. The ends were cut back, 2 bases at V and 2 bases at J, with 16 bases in the middle. The CDR3 runs 17 residues. Germline V CDR1 and CDR2: MDHEN, SYDVKM. The CDR3 sequence is CASSLGEVIRGNQPQHF. CDR3 DNA sequence: TGTGCCAGCAGTTTAGGAGAGGTAATAAGGGGCAATCAGCCCCAGCATTTT. Drawing the rest from reference TRBV28 and TRBJ1-5, the complete variable domain is DVKVTQSSRYLVKRTGEKVFLECVQDMDHENMFWYRQDPGLGLRLIYFSYDVKMKEKGDIPEGYSVSREKKERFSLILESASTNQTSMYLCASSLGEVIRGNQPQHFGDGTRLSIL.

The rearrangement joins TRBV29-1 to TRBJ1-2, with TRBD1 matching 11 bases. This CDR3 contains 15 residues. With 5 bases clipped from V and 0 bases from J, the junction kept 5 bases outside the gene matches. CDR1 is SQVTM, CDR2 ANQGSEA, per germline. CDR3 residues: CSVRDRGTTNYGYTF. The CDR3 bases are TGCAGCGTTCGGGACAGGGGGACCACTAACTATGGCTACACCTTC.

A few counts support this clone. V gene TRBV27 combines with J gene TRBJ2-5; D may be TRBD1 (6 bases). V was clipped by 4 bases and J by 5 bases, with 14 bases between them. The CDR3 has 14 amino acids. Per germline, CDR1 MNHEY and CDR2 SMNVEV (reference sequence). The CDR3 bases are TGTGCCAGCAGTTCACATACAGGGTCGGAGACCCAGTACTTC. It codes for CASSSHTGSETQYF.

This clone was recorded a few times. This rearrangement joins TRBV11-2 to TRBJ2-4; no clear D gene. The CDR3 runs 11 residues. V shed 1 base and J shed 8 bases, with 3 bases lying between them. The V gene's germline CDR1 is SGHAT and CDR2 FQNNGV. CDR3 sequence: CASSLADIQYF. Here the CDR3 DNA reads TGTGCCAGCAGCTTAGCTGACATTCAGTACTTC.